Following are 5 T cell receptor beta chains from one sample sequenced in a study of T cell responses to AZD1222 COVID-19 vaccine. The repertoire was sequenced with immunoSEQ multiplex PCR; TCRdb's copy has only in-frame clones and lacks some. The profile shows about 130,000 clones, over 80% of them singletons. This material consisted of peripheral blood, taken 28 days after the second AZD1222 dose. These receptors originate from an adult who received the AZD1222 COVID-19 vaccine.

The V gene is TRBV7-2, the J gene TRBJ1-1; D is ambiguous. V was pared by 4 bases and J by 11 bases, with 11 bases between. The CDR3 is 11 amino acids. From germline, CDR1 is SGHTA and CDR2 FQGNSA. In DNA form, the CDR3 reads TGTGCCAGCAGCTCCTATAGTCCGGCTTTCTTT. This translates into CASSSYSPAFF.

This sequence joins TRBV7-9 and TRBJ2-3; D perhaps matches TRBD2 (6 bases). The CDR3 length is 13 residues. The germline gives CDR1 SEHNR, CDR2 FQNEAQ (reference sequence). V lost 5 bases, J lost 6 bases, and 12 bases lay in between. For the CDR3, the DNA is TGTGCCAGCAGCCAAGATCGGGGGGATACGCAGTATTTT. As protein: CASSQDRGDTQYF.

The chain recombines TRBV10-3 with TRBJ2-3; no reliable D call. This CDR3 has 14 amino acids. V lost 3 bases and J 2 bases, leaving 9 bases between the germline ends. CDR1 is ENHRY and CDR2 is SYGVKD in the germline V gene. In DNA form, the CDR3 reads TGTGCCATCAGTGAACCGGTTTACACAGATACGCAGTATTTT. It encodes CAISEPVYTDTQYF.

The CDR3 DNA is TGTGCCATCAGTACACAGGGAGGGGGCTACACCTTC. This codes for CAISTQGGGYTF. This chain connects TRBV10-3 to TRBJ1-2, with D possibly being TRBD1 (6 bases). V lost 5 bases and J 8 bases, leaving 12 bases between the germline ends. Germline lookup yields CDR1 ENHRY and CDR2 SYGVKD. The CDR3 loop spans 12 amino acids.

The chain is built from TRBV7-8 and TRBJ2-7; 8 bases match TRBD2. The V and J ends lost 3 bases and 4 bases, in that order; junction bases with no gene match: 5. Germline assignment: CDR1 SGHVS and CDR2 FQNEAQ. The CDR3 consists of 14 residues. The CDR3 DNA sequence: TGTGCCAGCAGCTTGGCGGGGGGTGGGTACGAGCAGTACTTC. Translating gives CASSLAGGGYEQYF. Full variable domain (missing parts from reference TRBV7-8 and TRBJ2-7): GAGVSQSPRYKVAKRGQDVALRCDPISGHVSLFWYQQALGQGPEFLTYFQNEAQLDKSGLPSDRFFAERPEGSVSTLKIQRTQQEDSAVYLCASSLAGGGYEQYFGPGTRLTVT.